This T cell receptor beta chain was identified during a study of control samples from healthy donors and cancer patients. TCRdb's copy holds only in-frame clones and misses some; the assay was immunoSEQ multiplex PCR. The sample comprises around 48,000 clones, over 90% of which are singletons, and 23% rests with the top ten. This CDR3 region has 15 residues. With 6 bases clipped from V and 6 bases from J, the junction kept 12 bases outside the gene matches. Germline CDR1 SGHKS, CDR2 YYEKEE (reference sequence). V and J are TRBV5-5 and TRBJ1-2, with 9 bases identical to TRBD1. The receptor was isolated from a woman aged 45-65 years with head and neck cancer. The sequenced sample was PBMCs. CDR3 DNA sequence: TGTGCCAGCAACATCGTGGGGACAGGGAATAATGGCTACACCTTC. Protein sequence: CASNIVGTGNNGYTF.